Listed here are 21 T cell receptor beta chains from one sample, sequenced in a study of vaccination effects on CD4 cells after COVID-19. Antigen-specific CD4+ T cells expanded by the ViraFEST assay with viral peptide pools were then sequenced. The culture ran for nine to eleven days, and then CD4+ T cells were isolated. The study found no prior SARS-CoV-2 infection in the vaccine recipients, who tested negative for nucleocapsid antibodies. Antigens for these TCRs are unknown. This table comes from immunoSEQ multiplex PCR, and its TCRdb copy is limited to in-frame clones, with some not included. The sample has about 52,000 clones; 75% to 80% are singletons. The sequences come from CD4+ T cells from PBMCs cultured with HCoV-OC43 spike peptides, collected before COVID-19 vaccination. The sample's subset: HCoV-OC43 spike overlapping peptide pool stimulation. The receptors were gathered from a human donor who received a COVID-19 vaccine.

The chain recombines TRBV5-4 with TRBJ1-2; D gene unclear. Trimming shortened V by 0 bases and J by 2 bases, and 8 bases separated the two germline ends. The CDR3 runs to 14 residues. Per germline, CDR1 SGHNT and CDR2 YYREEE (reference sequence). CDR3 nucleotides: TGTGCCAGCAGCTTGGGGCAGGCCAACTATGGCTACACCTTC. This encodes CASSLGQANYGYTF.

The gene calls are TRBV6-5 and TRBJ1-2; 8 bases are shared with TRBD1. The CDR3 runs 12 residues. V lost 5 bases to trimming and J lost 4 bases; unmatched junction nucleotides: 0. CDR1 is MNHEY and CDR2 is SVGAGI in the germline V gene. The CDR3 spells CASSTGGYGYTF. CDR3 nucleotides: TGTGCCAGCAGTACAGGGGGCTATGGCTACACCTTC.

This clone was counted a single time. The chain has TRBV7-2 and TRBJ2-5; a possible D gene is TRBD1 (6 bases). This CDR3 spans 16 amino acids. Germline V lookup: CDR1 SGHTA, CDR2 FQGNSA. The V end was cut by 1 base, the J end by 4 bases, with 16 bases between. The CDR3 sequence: CASSLDPGLGGETQYF. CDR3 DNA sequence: TGTGCCAGCAGCTTAGATCCAGGGCTAGGGGGAGAGACCCAGTACTTC.

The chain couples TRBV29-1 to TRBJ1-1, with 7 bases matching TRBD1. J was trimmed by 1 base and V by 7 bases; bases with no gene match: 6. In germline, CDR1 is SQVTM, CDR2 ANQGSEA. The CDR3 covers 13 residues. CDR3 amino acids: CSAAWTGNTEAFF. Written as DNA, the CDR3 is TGCAGCGCCGCTTGGACAGGGAACACTGAAGCTTTCTTT.

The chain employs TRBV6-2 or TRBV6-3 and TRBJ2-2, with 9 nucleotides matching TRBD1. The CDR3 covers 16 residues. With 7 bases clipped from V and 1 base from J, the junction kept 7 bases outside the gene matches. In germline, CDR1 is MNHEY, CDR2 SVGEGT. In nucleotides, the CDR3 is TGTGCCAGCACCCCGGGGACAGGGAGGAACACCGGGGAGCTGTTTTTT. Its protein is CASTPGTGRNTGELFF.

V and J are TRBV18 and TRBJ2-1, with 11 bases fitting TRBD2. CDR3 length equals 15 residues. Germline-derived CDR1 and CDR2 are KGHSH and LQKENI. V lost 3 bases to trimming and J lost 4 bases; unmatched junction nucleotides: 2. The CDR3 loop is CASSPLAGGYNEQFF. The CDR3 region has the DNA TGTGCCAGCTCACCTCTAGCGGGGGGTTACAATGAGCAGTTCTTC. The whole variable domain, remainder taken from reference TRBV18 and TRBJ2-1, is NAGVMQNPRHLVRRRGQEARLRCSPMKGHSHVYWYRQLPEEGLKFMVYLQKENIIDESGMPKERFSAEFPKEGPSILRIQQVVRGDSAAYFCASSPLAGGYNEQFFGPGTRLTVL.

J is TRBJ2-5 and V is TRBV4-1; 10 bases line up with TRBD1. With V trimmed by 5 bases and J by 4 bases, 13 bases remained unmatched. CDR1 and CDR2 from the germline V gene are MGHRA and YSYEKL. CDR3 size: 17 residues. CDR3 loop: CASSGRDRGPVGETQYF. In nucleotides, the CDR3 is TGCGCCAGCAGCGGCCGGGACAGGGGCCCAGTGGGAGAGACCCAGTACTTC.

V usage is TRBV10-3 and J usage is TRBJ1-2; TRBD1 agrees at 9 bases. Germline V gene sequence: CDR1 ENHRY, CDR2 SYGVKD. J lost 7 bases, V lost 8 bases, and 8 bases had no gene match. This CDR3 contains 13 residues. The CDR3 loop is CAIGRDRVRGYTF. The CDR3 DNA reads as TGTGCCATCGGCCGGGACAGGGTTCGTGGCTACACCTTC.

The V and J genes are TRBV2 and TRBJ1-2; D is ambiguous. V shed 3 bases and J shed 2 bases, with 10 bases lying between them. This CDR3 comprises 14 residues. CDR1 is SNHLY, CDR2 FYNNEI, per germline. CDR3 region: CASSELDRNYGYTF. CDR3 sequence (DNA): TGTGCCAGCAGTGAGTTAGACCGAAACTATGGCTACACCTTC.

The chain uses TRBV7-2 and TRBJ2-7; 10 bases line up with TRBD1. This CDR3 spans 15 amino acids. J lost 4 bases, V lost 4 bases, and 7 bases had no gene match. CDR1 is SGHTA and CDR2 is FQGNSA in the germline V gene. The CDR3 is CASSSGQGERYEQYV. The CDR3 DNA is TGTGCCAGCAGCTCAGGACAGGGGGAAAGGTACGAGCAGTACGTC.

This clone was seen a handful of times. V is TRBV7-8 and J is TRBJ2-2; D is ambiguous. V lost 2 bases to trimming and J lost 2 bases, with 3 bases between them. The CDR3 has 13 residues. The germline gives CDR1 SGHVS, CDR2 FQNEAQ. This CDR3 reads CASSLKNTGELFF. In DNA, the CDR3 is TGTGCCAGCAGCTTAAAAAACACCGGGGAGCTGTTTTTT.

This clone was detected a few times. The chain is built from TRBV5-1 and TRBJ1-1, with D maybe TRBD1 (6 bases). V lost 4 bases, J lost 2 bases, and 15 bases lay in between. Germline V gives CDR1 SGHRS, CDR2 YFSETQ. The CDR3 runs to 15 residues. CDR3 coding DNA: TGCGCCAGCAGCGACGGACAGCTTGAAAACACTGAAGCTTTCTTT. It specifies CASSDGQLENTEAFF.

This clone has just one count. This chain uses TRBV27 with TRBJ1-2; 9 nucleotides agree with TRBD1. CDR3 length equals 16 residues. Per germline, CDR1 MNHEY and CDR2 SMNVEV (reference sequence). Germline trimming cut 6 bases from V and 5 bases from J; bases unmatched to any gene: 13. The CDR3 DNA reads TGTGCCAGCAGAACCCATTACCCGGGACAGGGTTATGGCTACACCTTC. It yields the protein CASRTHYPGQGYGYTF.

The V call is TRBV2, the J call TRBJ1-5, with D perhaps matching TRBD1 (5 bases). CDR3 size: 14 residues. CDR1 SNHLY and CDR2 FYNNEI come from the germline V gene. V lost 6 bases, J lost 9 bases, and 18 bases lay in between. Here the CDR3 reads CASRGGGPRGPQHF. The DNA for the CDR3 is TGTGCCAGCAGGGGGGGAGGGCCCCGGGGGCCCCAGCATTTT.

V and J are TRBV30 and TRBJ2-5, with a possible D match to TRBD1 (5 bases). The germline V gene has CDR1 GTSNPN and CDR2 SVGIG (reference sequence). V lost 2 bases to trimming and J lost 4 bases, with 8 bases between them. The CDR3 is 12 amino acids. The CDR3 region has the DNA TGTGCCTGGAGTCCAGGGCCAGAGACCCAGTACTTC. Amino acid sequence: CAWSPGPETQYF.

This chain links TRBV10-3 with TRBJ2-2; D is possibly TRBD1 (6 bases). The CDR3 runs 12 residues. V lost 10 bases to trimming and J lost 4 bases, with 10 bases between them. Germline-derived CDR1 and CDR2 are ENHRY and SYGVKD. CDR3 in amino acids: CATSGVTGELFF. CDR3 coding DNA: TGTGCCACGTCAGGGGTCACCGGGGAGCTGTTTTTT.

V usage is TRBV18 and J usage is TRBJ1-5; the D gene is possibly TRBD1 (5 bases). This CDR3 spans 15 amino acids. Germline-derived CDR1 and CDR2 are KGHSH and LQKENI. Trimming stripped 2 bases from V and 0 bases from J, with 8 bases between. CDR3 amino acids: CASSPAGHSNQPQHF. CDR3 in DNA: TGTGCCAGCTCACCAGCAGGGCATAGCAATCAGCCCCAGCATTTT.

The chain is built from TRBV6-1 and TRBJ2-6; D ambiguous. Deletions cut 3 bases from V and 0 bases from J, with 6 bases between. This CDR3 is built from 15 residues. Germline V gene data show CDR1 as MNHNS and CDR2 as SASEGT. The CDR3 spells CASSEGLSGANVLTF. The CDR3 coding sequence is TGTGCCAGCAGTGAGGGTCTCTCTGGGGCCAACGTCCTGACTTTC.

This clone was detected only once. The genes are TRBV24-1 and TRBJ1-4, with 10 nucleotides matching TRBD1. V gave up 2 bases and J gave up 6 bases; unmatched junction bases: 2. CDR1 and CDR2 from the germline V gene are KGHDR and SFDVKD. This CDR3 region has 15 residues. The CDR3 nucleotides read TGTGCCACCAGTGATTCGGGACAGGGGTATGAAAAACTGTTTTTT. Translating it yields CATSDSGQGYEKLFF.

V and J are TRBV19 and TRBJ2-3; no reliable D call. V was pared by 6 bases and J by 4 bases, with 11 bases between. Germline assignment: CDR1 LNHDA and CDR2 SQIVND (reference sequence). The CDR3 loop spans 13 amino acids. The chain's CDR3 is CASSNRLPDTQYF. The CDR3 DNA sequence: TGTGCCAGTAGCAATCGCCTCCCAGATACGCAGTATTTT.

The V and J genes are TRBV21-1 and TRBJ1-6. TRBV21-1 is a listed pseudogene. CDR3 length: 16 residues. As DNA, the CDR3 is TGTGCCAGCAGCAAAGAGGGGGGGACCTATAATTCACCCCTCCACTTT. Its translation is CASSKEGGTYNSPLHF.